A selection of T cell receptor beta chains follows, all from one sample in a study of cytomegalovirus exposure and HLA in healthy donors. Profiled with immunoSEQ multiplex PCR; TCRdb holds only in-frame clones, not every one. Among roughly 100,000 clones listed, about four fifths were seen once. The sequenced material came from PBMCs. The receptors were gathered from a man aged 25-45 years in good health and CMV-seronegative. The CDR3 runs from the conserved cysteine through the conserved F or W. A D gene is named only where the DNA matches it firmly.

TRBJ2-2 TRBD2 TRBV5-6 CASSLASGRAPVTGELFF
TRBJ2-3 TRBD1 TRBV10-2 CASQRGLRTDTQYF
TRBJ2-3 NA TRBV6-5 CASSYRRGGTDTQYF
TRBJ2-2 NA TRBV6-5 CASSYSETGRSGELFF
TRBJ2-1 TRBD2 TRBV10-1 CASSEGLAGGGINEQFF
TRBJ1-5 NA TRBV20-1 CSARDRTEKHF
TRBJ1-1 NA TRBV7-2 CASSRGLANTEAFF
TRBJ1-1 NA TRBV6-1 CASSYSGAHTEAFF
TRBJ2-2 NA TRBV11-3 CASSPSGVTNTGELFF
TRBJ2-1 TRBD2 TRBV5-6 CASSLRGLAGNFLSNEQFF
TRBJ2-3 NA TRBV5-1 CASRRWTTTSTDTQYF
TRBJ1-1 NA TRBV11-2 CASRYRQAMNTEAFF
TRBJ2-1 NA TRBV9 CASSPQVGIASYNEQFF
TRBJ2-7 NA TRBV28 CASSSPSNYEQYF
TRBJ1-5 TRBD1 TRBV30 CAARQGSHQPQHF
TRBJ2-7 TRBD1 TRBV27 CASSLQGAYEQYF
TRBJ2-3 TRBD2 TRBV6-5 CASSPFRGGTNTQYF
TRBJ2-1 TRBD2 TRBV7-8 CASSLTGGSSYNEQFF
TRBJ2-6 NA TRBV27 CASSPPEATGSSGANVLTF
TRBJ2-7 NA TRBV7-6 CASSLAGVKNYEQYF
TRBJ2-7 NA TRBV7-6 CASSLTHSSDYEQYF
NA TRBD1 TRBV5-1 CASSSDRGPYEQYF